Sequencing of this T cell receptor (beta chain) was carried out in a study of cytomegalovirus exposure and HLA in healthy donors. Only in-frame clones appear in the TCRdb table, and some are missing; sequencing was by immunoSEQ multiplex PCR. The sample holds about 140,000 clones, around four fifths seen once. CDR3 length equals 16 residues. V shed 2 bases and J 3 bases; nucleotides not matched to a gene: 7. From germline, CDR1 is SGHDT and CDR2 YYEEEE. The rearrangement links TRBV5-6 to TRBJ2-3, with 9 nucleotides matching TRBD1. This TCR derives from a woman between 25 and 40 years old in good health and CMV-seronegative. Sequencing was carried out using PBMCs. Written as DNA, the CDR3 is TGTGCCAGCAGCTTCTGGGACAGGGTTGGGACAGATACGCAGTATTTT. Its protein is CASSFWDRVGTDTQYF. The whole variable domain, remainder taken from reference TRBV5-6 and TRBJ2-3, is DAGVTQSPTHLIKTRGQQVTLRCSPKSGHDTVSWYQQALGQGPQFIFQYYEEEERQRGNFPDRFSGHQFPNYSSELNVNALLLGDSALYLCASSFWDRVGTDTQYFGPGTRLTVL.